What follows are 13 T cell receptor beta chains derived from one specimen sequenced in a study of blood T cell repertoires in COVID-19. This table comes from immunoSEQ multiplex PCR, and its TCRdb copy is limited to in-frame clones, with some not included. This table holds about 230,000 clones, 85% to 90% found once. The sequenced material came from peripheral blood. The receptors here all came from a man aged 50 to 59 with COVID-19, enrolled during active disease.

This clone was detected a few times. The rearrangement joins TRBV6-4 to TRBJ2-3; maybe TRBD2 (6 bases). Germline V lookup: CDR1 MRHNA, CDR2 SNTAGT. CDR3 length equals 14 residues. Trimming shortened V by 3 bases and J by 2 bases, and 9 bases separated the two germline ends. The CDR3 loop is CASSEGGITDTQYF. The CDR3 nucleotides read TGTGCCAGCAGTGAAGGCGGGATCACAGATACGCAGTATTTT.

The chain recombines TRBV24-1 with TRBJ1-2; 9 nucleotides agree with TRBD1. The V segment lost 2 bases and the J segment 8 bases; nucleotides outside the gene matches: 8. The CDR3 spans 15 residues. The germline V gene encodes CDR1 KGHDR and CDR2 SFDVKD. CDR3 amino acids: CATSDSRTGESGYTF. In DNA form, the CDR3 reads TGTGCCACCAGTGATTCGAGGACAGGGGAGTCCGGCTACACCTTC.

J is TRBJ1-2 and V is TRBV28; D is undetermined. CDR1 MDHEN and CDR2 SYDVKM come from the germline V gene. There are 13 residues in the CDR3. Trimming shortened V by 5 bases and J by 6 bases, and 13 bases separated the two germline ends. In nucleotides, the CDR3 is TGTGCCAGCAGTCCTTCGTCCCGGGATGGCTACACCTTC. This codes for CASSPSSRDGYTF.

The rearrangement uses TRBV18 and TRBJ2-7; 9 bases are shared with TRBD2. J lost 6 bases, V lost 3 bases, and 6 bases had no gene match. The CDR3 is 14 amino acids. Germline V gene sequence: CDR1 KGHSH, CDR2 LQKENI. The chain's CDR3 is CASSPAGLAREQYF. CDR3 coding DNA: TGTGCCAGCTCACCTGCTGGACTAGCGCGCGAGCAGTACTTC. The variable domain in full, completed from reference TRBV18 and TRBJ2-7, reads NAGVMQNPRHLVRRRGQEARLRCSPMKGHSHVYWYRQLPEEGLKFMVYLQKENIIDESGMPKERFSAEFPKEGPSILRIQQVVRGDSAAYFCASSPAGLAREQYFGPGTRLTVT.

The chain links TRBV6-2 or TRBV6-3 to TRBJ1-4, with 10 nucleotides matching TRBD1. The V gene's germline CDR1 is MNHEY and CDR2 SVGEGT. This CDR3 has 17 residues. Trimming took 0 bases from V and 6 from J; bases not matched to a gene: 7. The CDR3 DNA is TGTGCCAGCAGTTACTCGCTTGACAGGGGGCTCGATGAAAAACTGTTTTTT. Translation gives CASSYSLDRGLDEKLFF.

This clone was picked up one time. This rearrangement joins TRBV27 to TRBJ2-4; TRBD1 aligns across 7 bases. With 2 bases clipped from V and 7 bases from J, the junction kept 5 bases outside the gene matches. Germline lookup yields CDR1 MNHEY and CDR2 SMNVEV (reference sequence). The CDR3 contains 14 residues. The CDR3 region is CASSLQGVRNIQYF. CDR3 DNA sequence: TGTGCCAGCAGTTTACAGGGGGTTAGGAACATTCAGTACTTC.

The chain employs TRBV2 and TRBJ2-2, with no clear D. Germline CDR1 reads SNHLY; CDR2 reads FYNNEI. The CDR3 runs 12 residues. With 5 bases removed from V and 5 bases from J, the gap between germline ends came to 6 bases. The CDR3 spells CASSFRTGELFF. DNA for the CDR3: TGTGCCAGCAGTTTCAGAACCGGGGAGCTGTTTTTT.

The chain has TRBV30 and TRBJ1-6; 9 bases match TRBD1. From germline, CDR1 is GTSNPN and CDR2 SVGIG (reference sequence). This CDR3 is 19 amino acids long. The ends lost 0 bases at V and 1 base at J; junction bases unmatched: 10. The CDR3: CAWSVRVGTGQSYNSPLHF. The DNA for the CDR3 is TGTGCCTGGAGTGTAAGGGTGGGGACAGGGCAATCCTATAATTCACCCCTCCACTTT.

This clone was seen more than once but under ten times. The rearrangement joins TRBV29-1 to TRBJ2-7; TRBD2 might be the D (6 bases). The germline V gene encodes CDR1 SQVTM and CDR2 ANQGSEA. The CDR3 loop spans 15 amino acids. Trimming left V 6 bases short and J 7 bases short, with 25 bases between. The CDR3 sequence: CSVTRPGVGRSEQYF. DNA of the CDR3: TGCAGCGTCACCCGGCCGGGAGTCGGGAGAAGTGAGCAGTACTTC.

The CDR3 sequence: CASSLGLANTGELFF. The CDR3 nucleotides read TGTGCCAGCAGCTTAGGACTAGCGAACACCGGGGAGCTGTTTTTT. The chain carries TRBV7-3 and TRBJ2-2, with 7 bases that match TRBD2. The CDR3 totals 15 residues. V was pared by 2 bases and J by 0 bases, with 0 bases of the junction left unmatched. Germline CDR1 is SGHTA and CDR2 is FQGTGA.

The chain is built from TRBV30 and TRBJ2-7, with 7 bases lining up with TRBD2. The CDR3 has 13 amino acids. V was clipped by 3 bases and J by 2 bases; unmatched bases: 4. CDR1 and CDR2 (germline): GTSNPN, SVGIG (reference sequence). This CDR3 reads CAWRVGGAYEQYF. CDR3 coding DNA: TGTGCCTGGAGGGTTGGGGGGGCCTACGAGCAGTACTTC. The entire variable domain, with the rest obtained from reference TRBV30 and TRBJ2-7, is as follows: SQTIHQWPATLVQPVGSPLSLECTVEGTSNPNLYWYRQAAGRGLQLLFYSVGIGQISSEVPQNLSASRPQDRQFILSSKKLLLSDSGFYLCAWRVGGAYEQYFGPGTRLTVT.

The chain joins TRBV25-1 to TRBJ1-2; 9 nucleotides agree with TRBD1. Germline CDR1 reads MGHDK; CDR2 reads SYGVNS. V lost 3 bases, J lost 5 bases, and 4 bases stayed unmatched. CDR3 size: 14 residues. CDR3 nucleotides: TGTGCCAGCAGTGACACAGGGGGCGGGTATGGCTACACCTTC. Residues: CASSDTGGGYGYTF.

The gene calls are TRBV18 and TRBJ2-7; maybe TRBD2 (5 bases). Germline values: CDR1 KGHSH, CDR2 LQKENI. This CDR3 spans 14 amino acids. V lost 3 bases, J lost 2 bases, and 11 bases lay in between. The CDR3 protein is CASSPSVAPYEQYF. In DNA, the CDR3 is TGTGCCAGCTCACCCTCGGTAGCGCCCTACGAGCAGTACTTC. Full variable domain (remainder filled in from reference TRBV18 and TRBJ2-7): NAGVMQNPRHLVRRRGQEARLRCSPMKGHSHVYWYRQLPEEGLKFMVYLQKENIIDESGMPKERFSAEFPKEGPSILRIQQVVRGDSAAYFCASSPSVAPYEQYFGPGTRLTVT.